One TCR beta chain is described in this entry. These data belong to a study of cytomegalovirus exposure and HLA in healthy donors. A multiplex PCR was run with 60 Vbeta primers and 13 Jbeta primers. TCRdb's table, derived via immunoSEQ multiplex PCR, lists solely in-frame clones and lacks some. Among about 31,000 clones, over 60% were seen once, and the ten largest hold over 9%. V dropped 8 bases and J dropped 6; count of bases not matched to a gene: 9. Germline V gene data show CDR1 as MNHNS and CDR2 as SASEGT. CDR3 size: 14 residues. Sequenced: PBMCs. The source is a middle-aged man in good health and CMV-seropositive. The chain links TRBV6-1 to TRBJ2-3; 9 bases map to TRBD1. This chain's CDR3 is CASRMGTGYDTQYF. The CDR3 nucleotides read TGTGCCAGCCGCATGGGGACAGGGTACGATACGCAGTATTTT.